Presented here are 22 T cell receptor beta chains from one specimen sequenced in a study of cytomegalovirus exposure and HLA in healthy donors. PCR employed 60 Vbeta and 13 Jbeta primers. Only in-frame clones appear in the TCRdb table, and some are missing; sequencing was by immunoSEQ multiplex PCR. This table has some 150,000 clones, approximately 80% appearing once. Sequencing was carried out using PBMCs. The receptors were gathered from a man younger than 35 in good health and CMV-seropositive.

The chain has TRBV6-5 and TRBJ2-1, with TRBD2 as a possible D gene (5 bases). The CDR3 totals 16 residues. Germline loops: CDR1 MNHEY, CDR2 SVGAGI. V lost 0 bases, J lost 5 bases, and 14 bases lay in between. CDR3 sequence reads: CASSYSLGKWDNEQFF. Written as DNA, the CDR3 is TGTGCCAGCAGTTACTCACTAGGAAAATGGGACAATGAGCAGTTCTTC.

The chain links TRBV7-9 to TRBJ1-3; 8 bases are shared with TRBD1. From germline, CDR1 is SEHNR and CDR2 FQNEAQ (reference sequence). The CDR3 extends over 15 amino acids. J lost 3 bases, V lost 2 bases, and 3 bases had no gene match. The CDR3 DNA is TGTGCCAGCAGCTTACCGGACAGGGTTGGAAACACCATATATTTT. It specifies CASSLPDRVGNTIYF. The entire variable domain, with the rest obtained from reference TRBV7-9 and TRBJ1-3, is as follows: DTGVSQNPRHKITKRGQNVTFRCDPISEHNRLYWYRQTLGQGPEFLTYFQNEAQLEKSRLLSDRFSAERPKGSFSTLEIQRTEQGDSAMYLCASSLPDRVGNTIYFGEGSWLTVV.

The genes are TRBV7-9 and TRBJ1-1; TRBD1 is a possible D gene (5 bases). The germline V and J ends were trimmed by 5 bases and 5 bases, with 15 bases remaining between them. Per the germline V gene, CDR1 is SEHNR and CDR2 is FQNEAQ (reference sequence). This CDR3 region has 14 residues. The CDR3 DNA reads as TGTGCCAGCAGCCCGGCTTTGTCAGGGACTGAAGCTTTCTTT. Translation: CASSPALSGTEAFF. Based on the CDR3 plus reference TRBV7-9 and TRBJ1-1, the full variable domain is DTGVSQNPRHKITKRGQNVTFRCDPISEHNRLYWYRQTLGQGPEFLTYFQNEAQLEKSRLLSDRFSAERPKGSFSTLEIQRTEQGDSAMYLCASSPALSGTEAFFGQGTRLTVV.

CDR3 in amino acids: CASSPELGQGATDTQYF. DNA of the CDR3: TGTGCCAGCTCCCCAGAGTTGGGACAGGGGGCCACAGATACGCAGTATTTT. The V and J genes are TRBV18 and TRBJ2-3, with 12 bases matching TRBD1. The CDR3 has 17 amino acids. Germline V gene data show CDR1 as KGHSH and CDR2 as LQKENI. Trimming removed 6 bases from V and 2 bases from J; junction bases left unmatched: 9.

The V gene is TRBV4-3, the J gene TRBJ1-3, with D possibly matching TRBD1 (5 bases). Germline-derived CDR1 and CDR2 are LGHNA and YSLEER. The germline V and J ends were trimmed by 0 bases and 0 bases, with 9 bases remaining between them. The CDR3 extends over 16 amino acids. CDR3 protein: CASSQDPGISGNTIYF. The CDR3 nucleotides are TGCGCCAGCAGCCAAGATCCAGGGATCTCTGGAAACACCATATATTTT.

This chain connects TRBV7-6 to TRBJ1-4; 8 bases are a match to TRBD1. The CDR3 runs to 14 residues. CDR1 SGHVS and CDR2 FNYEAQ come from the germline V gene. Trimming removed 4 bases from V and 8 bases from J; junction bases left unmatched: 6. The CDR3 loop is CASSSDRGGEKLFF. The CDR3 DNA follows: TGTGCCAGCAGCTCAGACAGGGGAGGAGAAAAACTGTTTTTT.

In its sample, this clone was seen once. The rearrangement joins TRBV19 to TRBJ1-1; TRBD1 agrees at 7 bases. Germline V lookup: CDR1 LNHDA, CDR2 SQIVND (reference sequence). Trimming at V came to 6 bases and at J to 1 base, leaving 14 bases not matched to a gene. The CDR3 runs 17 residues. For the CDR3, the DNA is TGTGCCAGTAGAGGAGTAAGTCACAGGGGATGGAACACTGAAGCTTTCTTT. It encodes CASRGVSHRGWNTEAFF.

The chain is built from TRBV6-6 and TRBJ2-7, with a tentative D call TRBD1 (6 bases). The CDR3 has 15 amino acids. Germline CDR1 and CDR2: MNHNY and SVGAGI (reference sequence). The V and J ends lost 6 bases and 2 bases respectively, with 17 bases between them. The CDR3 loop is CASRTAGAGTYEQYF. As DNA, the CDR3 is TGTGCCAGCAGGACAGCAGGGGCAGGGACCTACGAGCAGTACTTC.

The CDR3 DNA follows: TGTGCCACCAGCAGAGGAATAGATTTCTACGAGCAGTACTTC. It codes for CATSRGIDFYEQYF. The chain employs TRBV15 and TRBJ2-7; D is ambiguous. The germline CDR1 and CDR2 sequences are LNHNV and YYDKDF (reference sequence). Trimming left V 1 base short and J 3 bases short, with 10 bases between. There are 14 residues in the CDR3.

The chain couples TRBV30 to TRBJ1-4; 8 bases align to TRBD1. Germline CDR1 and CDR2: GTSNPN and SVGIG (reference sequence). V lost 4 bases to trimming and J lost 7 bases; unmatched junction nucleotides: 8. The CDR3 runs to 14 residues. In DNA form, the CDR3 reads TGTGCCTGGACCCTAGGGACAGGAGGTGAAAAACTGTTTTTT. Its translation is CAWTLGTGGEKLFF.

The V and J genes are TRBV7-8 and TRBJ1-1; TRBD1 agrees at 8 bases. The germline gives CDR1 SGHVS, CDR2 FQNEAQ. CDR3 length: 13 amino acids. V lost 8 bases, J lost 2 bases, and 4 bases stayed unmatched. The CDR3 protein is CASGRGRNTEAFF. CDR3 coding DNA: TGTGCCAGCGGCAGGGGGCGAAACACTGAAGCTTTCTTT.

V and J are TRBV5-6 and TRBJ1-5, with 8 nucleotides matching TRBD1. The germline gives CDR1 SGHDT, CDR2 YYEEEE. The CDR3 is made up of 16 amino acids. V dropped 5 bases and J dropped 1; count of bases not matched to a gene: 8. Here the CDR3 reads CASSIAGGLSNQPQHF. The DNA of the CDR3 is TGTGCCAGCAGTATCGCAGGGGGCTTGAGCAATCAGCCCCAGCATTTT.

The rearrangement joins TRBV19 to TRBJ2-3; 10 nucleotides line up with TRBD1. V lost 7 bases and J lost 2; bases outside the gene matches: 6. The CDR3 is made up of 15 amino acids. CDR1 and CDR2 from the germline V gene are LNHDA and SQIVND (reference sequence). The CDR3 DNA is TGTGCCAGTAAGGGGGGACAGGGGCTCACAGATACGCAGTATTTT. Translated: CASKGGQGLTDTQYF.

The chain uses TRBV10-1 and TRBJ2-5; unclear D gene. In germline, CDR1 is WNHNN, CDR2 SYGVQD (reference sequence). Deletions cut 0 bases from V and 8 bases from J, with 16 bases between. The CDR3 covers 15 residues. In DNA, the CDR3 is TGCGCCAGCAGTGAGTCATCATCGGGTGGTGGTACCCAGTACTTC. It specifies CASSESSSGGGTQYF.

In its sample, this clone was seen a few times. The chain is built from TRBV9 and TRBJ2-7; 9 bases align to TRBD2. Germline-derived CDR1 and CDR2 are SGDLS and YYNGEE. Unmatched junction bases numbered 8, after V lost 5 bases and J lost 2 bases. CDR3 length: 15 amino acids. The CDR3: CASSPSGGPTYEQYF. DNA for the CDR3: TGTGCCAGCAGTCCGAGCGGGGGGCCAACCTACGAGCAGTACTTC.

For the CDR3, the DNA is TGTGCCAGCTCATCGACAGGGGCTTCTGAAGCTTTCTTT. It translates to CASSSTGASEAFF. The rearrangement uses TRBV18 and TRBJ1-1, with 8 bases fitting TRBD1. CDR1 and CDR2 (germline): KGHSH, LQKENI. The V and J ends lost 5 bases and 6 bases, in that order; junction bases with no gene match: 5. The CDR3 sequence is 13 residues long.

In the case of this clone: At one end the junction does not follow the germline gene, possibly because of a read error. This chain links TRBV27 with TRBJ1-1, with D maybe TRBD1 (6 bases). From germline, CDR1 is MNHEY and CDR2 SMNVEV (reference sequence). The CDR3 spans 13 residues. The CDR3 DNA reads as TGTGCCAGCAGTCCGGGGAGGGGGACTGCAGCTTTCTTT. Protein sequence: CASSPGRGTAAFF.

The table lists this clone with a count of one. This chain uses TRBV4-2 with TRBJ2-2, with no clear D. V was pared by 2 bases and J by 6 bases, with 13 bases between. This CDR3 region has 15 residues. Germline lookup yields CDR1 LGHNA and CDR2 YNFKEQ. CDR3 amino acids: CASSQHGYSPGELFF. The CDR3 DNA follows: TGTGCCAGCAGCCAACACGGATACAGTCCCGGGGAGCTGTTTTTT.

This chain uses TRBV5-1 with TRBJ2-7; D possibly corresponds to TRBD1 (6 bases). Germline V gives CDR1 SGHRS, CDR2 YFSETQ. The CDR3 totals 15 residues. The V end lost 3 bases, the J end lost 2 bases, and 15 bases lay between the germline ends. CDR3 residues: CASSSKQGGTYEQYF. CDR3 bases: TGCGCCAGCAGCTCGAAACAGGGTGGGACCTACGAGCAGTACTTC.

This clone was detected only once. The genes are TRBV19 and TRBJ2-7; 13 bases map to TRBD2. V dropped 4 bases and J dropped 8; count of bases not matched to a gene: 11. Germline V lookup: CDR1 LNHDA, CDR2 SQIVND (reference sequence). There are 16 residues in the CDR3. CDR3 nucleotide sequence: TGTGCCAGTAGTACCCGGACTAGCGGGAGTAACATCCAGCAGTACTTC. This codes for CASSTRTSGSNIQQYF.

The chain is built from TRBV19 and TRBJ1-1; D ambiguous. This CDR3 contains 16 residues. Deletions cut 2 bases from V and 5 bases from J, with 18 bases between. Germline assignment: CDR1 LNHDA and CDR2 SQIVND (reference sequence). CDR3 DNA: TGTGCCAGTAGTATAAACACGCGAACCCCCGGGACTGAAGCTTTCTTT. Its translation: CASSINTRTPGTEAFF. The full variable domain, rest sourced from reference TRBV19 and TRBJ1-1, is DGGITQSPKYLFRKEGQNVTLSCEQNLNHDAMYWYRQDPGQGLRLIYYSQIVNDFQKGDIAEGYSVSREKKESFPLTVTSAQKNPTAFYLCASSINTRTPGTEAFFGQGTRLTVV.

The rearrangement joins TRBV4-1 to TRBJ2-4; D remains ambiguous. Trimming left V 2 bases short and J 7 bases short, with 15 bases between. CDR1 and CDR2 from the germline V gene are MGHRA and YSYEKL. CDR3 length: 15 amino acids. The CDR3 nucleotides read TGCGCCAGCAGCCAAAGCCCAGTCTGGGCGAACATTCAGTACTTC. This codes for CASSQSPVWANIQYF.